A single sample is the source of the 10 T cell receptor beta chains below, sequenced in a study of Graves' ophthalmopathy and Graves' hyperthyroidism (dated by TCRdb to the late 2010s). The instrument given in TCRdb is Illumina HiSeq 2000. For repertoire sequencing, the TCR beta CDR3 regions were amplified from RNA transcripts. The first round was an RT-PCR using HTBI primers with the Qiagen OneStep RT-PCR kit, and this first round was followed by a second-round multiplex PCR, then size selection and purification. TCRdb reprocessed the public reads (quality trimming at Q25 with fastp, clone calling with MiXCR) and kept in-frame beta chains. CDR3 protein duplicates are merged, each entry listing the most common genes and DNA. The sample includes about 640,000 distinct CDR3 sequences, with roughly 41% observed a single time. The ten largest make up under 3.5% of the sample. Input material: peripheral blood. These receptors came from an adult man with Graves' ophthalmopathy.

Ten or more counts support this clonotype. This rearrangement joins TRBV7-9 to TRBJ2-5; D is undetermined. CDR3 length equals 17 residues. Trimming pared 2 bases from V and 5 bases from J, leaving 21 bases between. Germline lookup yields CDR1 SEHNR and CDR2 FQNEAQ (reference sequence). DNA for the CDR3: TGTGCCAGCAGCTTAACTCCCGGAACCGGTGGGCAGGAGACCCAGTACTTC. It encodes CASSLTPGTGGQETQYF.

Ten or more counts support this clonotype. The CDR3 spells CASSRRRAEKLFF. In DNA form, the CDR3 reads TGTGCCAGCAGTCGTCGACGGGCTGAAAAACTGTTTTTT. The chain joins TRBV7-2 to TRBJ1-4; no firm D call. CDR1 is SGHTA and CDR2 is FQGNSA in the germline V gene. Trimming cost V 6 bases and J 7 bases, with 12 bases left between them. The CDR3 contains 13 residues.

This clonotype was seen more than once but under ten times. The rearrangement links TRBV11-2 to TRBJ2-7, with a possible D match to TRBD2 (5 bases). Germline V gives CDR1 SGHAT, CDR2 FQNNGV. The CDR3 has 14 amino acids. Trimming left V 1 base short and J 3 bases short, with 10 bases between. DNA of the CDR3: TGTGCCAGCAGCTTAGTACGGGGAAACTACGAGCAGTACTTC. It translates to CASSLVRGNYEQYF.

This clonotype was seen at least ten times. The chain combines TRBV29-1 with TRBJ2-5, with 8 bases identical to TRBD1. V lost 5 bases and J lost 2; bases outside the gene matches: 10. The germline V gene has CDR1 SQVTM and CDR2 ANQGSEA. This CDR3 has 15 amino acids. The CDR3 sequence: CSVRPTGTGQETQYF. The CDR3 DNA reads TGCAGCGTTCGGCCTACTGGGACAGGACAAGAGACCCAGTACTTC.

V gene TRBV7-8 combines with J gene TRBJ2-7; 9 bases match TRBD2. Germline lookup yields CDR1 SGHVS and CDR2 FQNEAQ. This CDR3 contains 13 residues. V dropped 8 bases and J dropped 5; count of bases not matched to a gene: 7. DNA for the CDR3: TGTGCCAGCTGGACCCAGCGGGGGGACGAGCAGTACTTC. As protein: CASWTQRGDEQYF.

This clonotype showed up just a few times. The rearrangement links TRBV5-8 to TRBJ1-1; D is ambiguous. Germline CDR1 SGHTS, CDR2 YDEGEE. The CDR3 sequence is 16 residues long. V lost 0 bases, J lost 0 bases, and 12 bases lay in between. CDR3 in DNA: TGTGCCAGCAGCTTGGCTTTGGACTTAATGAACACTGAAGCTTTCTTT. Translating gives CASSLALDLMNTEAFF.

Notes on this clonotype: At one boundary the junction diverges from the germline segment, which might be a read error. The chain combines TRBV2 with TRBJ2-5; D may correspond to TRBD1 or TRBD2 (7 bases each). CDR3 length: 15 amino acids. From germline, CDR1 is SNHLY and CDR2 FYNNEI. CDR3 sequence reads: CASSEYVAGGETQHF. The CDR3 region has the DNA TGTGCCAGCAGTGAATATGTGGCAGGGGGGGAGACCCAGCACTTC.

This clonotype occurred many times. This chain connects TRBV10-3 to TRBJ2-7; TRBD2 matches at 9 bases. V trimming: 11 bases; J trimming: 1 base; junction bases outside the gene matches: 3. The germline CDR1 and CDR2 sequences are ENHRY and SYGVKD. The CDR3 extends over 12 amino acids. Written as DNA, the CDR3 is TGTGCCGTAGCGGGAGCGTCCTACGAGCAGTACTTC. Residues: CAVAGASYEQYF.

The V call is TRBV7-2, the J call TRBJ1-4, with TRBD1 matching 9 bases. CDR1 SGHTA and CDR2 FQGNSA come from the germline V gene. The CDR3 is made up of 14 amino acids. After removal of 5 bases from V and 8 bases from J, the junction contained 6 bases not matched to a gene. Here the CDR3 reads CASSRRQGGEKLFF. DNA for the CDR3: TGTGCCAGCAGCCGACGACAGGGGGGCGAAAAACTGTTTTTT.

In its sample, this clonotype was seen many times. This chain uses TRBV7-2 with TRBJ1-2; D remains unclear. CDR1 and CDR2 (germline): SGHTA, FQGNSA. V was shortened by 5 bases and J by 0 bases, with 7 bases between the two germline ends. There are 13 residues in the CDR3. The CDR3 DNA reads as TGTGCCAGCAGCCCGCCTACTAACTATGGCTACACCTTC. As protein: CASSPPTNYGYTF.